These T cell receptor beta chains were read from a single sample in a study of blood T cell repertoires in COVID-19. Profiling relied on immunoSEQ multiplex PCR, and the TCRdb table lists in-frame clones only, not all of them. The sample records roughly 95,000 clones, roughly 87% being singletons. Material for sequencing was peripheral blood. The receptors originated from an elderly man with acute or convalescent COVID-19. CDR3s include the opening cysteine and the closing phenylalanine or tryptophan. Fields, in order: J gene, clone size, D gene, V gene, CDR3 length, CDR3 DNA, CDR3 protein. A D gene is named only where the DNA matches it firmly. For some rows the clone size is stated as once, few or many, or as a class when expanded; others skip it.

J gene: TRBJ1-1; clone size: .; D gene: .; V gene: TRBV6-2/TRBV6-3; CDR3 length: 14; CDR3 DNA: TGTGCCAGCAGTCGTGACAGGTCTTACACTGAAGCTTTCTTT; CDR3 protein: CASSRDRSYTEAFF
J gene: TRBJ2-5; clone size: .; D gene: TRBD2; V gene: TRBV3-1/TRBV3-2; CDR3 length: 16; CDR3 DNA: TGTGCCAGCAGCCAAGCGTGGCCAGCGGGGGACGGGGGCCAGTACTTC; CDR3 protein: CASSQAWPAGDGGQYF
J gene: TRBJ1-1; clone size: .; D gene: .; V gene: TRBV10-1; CDR3 length: 13; CDR3 DNA: TGCGCCAGCAGTGAGTCACGGGGGGGGACGGCTTTCTTT; CDR3 protein: CASSESRGGTAFF
J gene: TRBJ1-3; clone size: few; D gene: TRBD1; V gene: TRBV27; CDR3 length: 17; CDR3 DNA: TGTGCCAGCAGTCTCTCCGGGACAGGGACCCCTGGAAACACCATATATTTT; CDR3 protein: CASSLSGTGTPGNTIYF
J gene: TRBJ2-7; clone size: .; D gene: .; V gene: TRBV28; CDR3 length: 15; CDR3 DNA: TGTGCCAGCAGTCCCTCCCAGTTCCGTTACTACGAGCAGTACTTC; CDR3 protein: CASSPSQFRYYEQYF
J gene: TRBJ2-7; clone size: .; D gene: TRBD1; V gene: TRBV5-4; CDR3 length: 14; CDR3 DNA: TGTGCCAGCAGCTTGGCAGGGGGCGCGTACGAGCAGTACTTC; CDR3 protein: CASSLAGGAYEQYF
J gene: TRBJ2-5; clone size: .; D gene: .; V gene: TRBV7-2; CDR3 length: 16; CDR3 DNA: TGTGCCAGCAGCTTAGTGGGGGCGGGTTCACAAGAGACCCAGTACTTC; CDR3 protein: CASSLVGAGSQETQYF
J gene: TRBJ1-4; clone size: .; D gene: .; V gene: TRBV28; CDR3 length: 15; CDR3 DNA: TGTGCCAGCAGTAAAACAGGAGCAACTAATGAAAAACTGTTTTTT; CDR3 protein: CASSKTGATNEKLFF
J gene: TRBJ1-4; clone size: .; D gene: TRBD1; V gene: TRBV29-1; CDR3 length: 14; CDR3 DNA: TGCAGCGTTGACCGACAGGGGACTAATGAAAAACTGTTTTTT; CDR3 protein: CSVDRQGTNEKLFF
J gene: TRBJ2-1; clone size: .; D gene: .; V gene: TRBV7-8; CDR3 length: 13; CDR3 DNA: TGTGCCAGCAGCCATCAGGGGTACAATGAGCAGTTCTTC; CDR3 protein: CASSHQGYNEQFF
J gene: TRBJ1-3; clone size: .; D gene: .; V gene: TRBV4-2; CDR3 length: 15; CDR3 DNA: TGTGCCAGCAGCCAAGAACTCAGGGCTGGAAACACCATATATTTT; CDR3 protein: CASSQELRAGNTIYF
J gene: TRBJ2-7; clone size: .; D gene: .; V gene: TRBV5-4; CDR3 length: 12; CDR3 DNA: TGTGCCAGCAGGGGCAACTCCTACGAGCAGTACTTC; CDR3 protein: CASRGNSYEQYF
J gene: TRBJ2-5; clone size: .; D gene: .; V gene: TRBV27; CDR3 length: 11; CDR3 DNA: TGTGCCAGCAGTTTAGGGGGGAGGCAGTACTTC; CDR3 protein: CASSLGGRQYF
J gene: TRBJ2-5; clone size: .; D gene: TRBD2; V gene: TRBV9; CDR3 length: 15; CDR3 DNA: TGTGCCAGCAGCGTAGGCACTAGCGGGCAAGAGACCCAGTACTTC; CDR3 protein: CASSVGTSGQETQYF
J gene: TRBJ1-2; clone size: .; D gene: .; V gene: TRBV27; CDR3 length: 12; CDR3 DNA: TGTGCCAGCAGCTTCGACAGGCGAGGCTACACCTTC; CDR3 protein: CASSFDRRGYTF
J gene: TRBJ2-3; clone size: .; D gene: TRBD2; V gene: TRBV5-1; CDR3 length: 16; CDR3 DNA: TGCGCCAGCAGCCCGGGGACTAGCGGCGGTCCAGATACGCAGTATTTT; CDR3 protein: CASSPGTSGGPDTQYF
J gene: TRBJ2-1; clone size: .; D gene: TRBD2; V gene: TRBV9; CDR3 length: 15; CDR3 DNA: TGTGCCAGCAGCGCACTAGCGGACTCCTACAATGAGCAGTTCTTC; CDR3 protein: CASSALADSYNEQFF
J gene: TRBJ1-5; clone size: .; D gene: .; V gene: TRBV18; CDR3 length: 14; CDR3 DNA: TGTGCCAGCTCACAACAGGGATACAATCAGCCCCAGCATTTT; CDR3 protein: CASSQQGYNQPQHF
J gene: TRBJ2-5; clone size: once; D gene: TRBD2; V gene: TRBV3-1/TRBV3-2; CDR3 length: 16; CDR3 DNA: TGTGCCAGCAGCAAGGGACTAGCGGGGGGGTTAGAGACCCAGTACTTC; CDR3 protein: CASSKGLAGGLETQYF
J gene: TRBJ2-3; clone size: .; D gene: .; V gene: TRBV7-2; CDR3 length: 14; CDR3 DNA: TGTGCCAGCAGCTTAGACGGACACACAGATACGCAGTATTTT; CDR3 protein: CASSLDGHTDTQYF
J gene: TRBJ1-6; clone size: .; D gene: .; V gene: TRBV6-1; CDR3 length: 16; CDR3 DNA: TGTGCCAGCAGTGAAATGTCAGGGGTCCGGAATTCACCCCTCCACTTT; CDR3 protein: CASSEMSGVRNSPLHF
J gene: TRBJ2-2; clone size: .; D gene: TRBD1; V gene: TRBV5-1; CDR3 length: 15; CDR3 DNA: TGCGCCAGCAGCCTGAGCCAGACAGGGACCGGGGAGCTGTTTTTT; CDR3 protein: CASSLSQTGTGELFF
J gene: TRBJ2-5; clone size: .; D gene: TRBD2; V gene: TRBV9; CDR3 length: 16; CDR3 DNA: TGTGCCAGCAGCTCCCGAGGGACTAGCGGAAAAGAGACCCAGTACTTC; CDR3 protein: CASSSRGTSGKETQYF
J gene: TRBJ1-6; clone size: .; D gene: .; V gene: TRBV28; CDR3 length: 15; CDR3 DNA: TGTGCCAGCAGTTTGGACGGGACAAGGAATTCACCCCTCCACTTT; CDR3 protein: CASSLDGTRNSPLHF
J gene: TRBJ1-6; clone size: .; D gene: TRBD1; V gene: TRBV9; CDR3 length: 15; CDR3 DNA: TGTGCCAGCAGCGTAGTGGCAGGGGGAAGTTCACCCCTCCACTTT; CDR3 protein: CASSVVAGGSSPLHF
J gene: TRBJ1-2; clone size: .; D gene: TRBD1; V gene: TRBV5-6; CDR3 length: 13; CDR3 DNA: TGTGCCAGCAGCTTGAGGACAGGCTATGGCTACACCTTC; CDR3 protein: CASSLRTGYGYTF
J gene: TRBJ2-2; clone size: .; D gene: TRBD1; V gene: TRBV3-1/TRBV3-2; CDR3 length: 16; CDR3 DNA: TGTGCCAGCAGCCACAAAGGACAGGCGAACACCGGGGAGCTGTTTTTT; CDR3 protein: CASSHKGQANTGELFF
J gene: TRBJ2-2; clone size: .; D gene: .; V gene: TRBV14; CDR3 length: 15; CDR3 DNA: TGTGCCAGCAGCGGGGGACTCCCGAACACCGGGGAGCTGTTTTTT; CDR3 protein: CASSGGLPNTGELFF
J gene: TRBJ1-6; clone size: once; D gene: .; V gene: TRBV3-1/TRBV3-2; CDR3 length: 14; CDR3 DNA: TGTGCCAGCAGCCCAGCAGGGAAAAATTCACCCCTCCACTTT; CDR3 protein: CASSPAGKNSPLHF
J gene: TRBJ1-1; clone size: .; D gene: .; V gene: TRBV19; CDR3 length: 13; CDR3 DNA: TGTGCCAGTAGATTAGACTGGAACACTGAAGCTTTCTTT; CDR3 protein: CASRLDWNTEAFF
J gene: TRBJ2-2; clone size: .; D gene: .; V gene: TRBV6-4; CDR3 length: 13; CDR3 DNA: TGTGCCAGCAGTGCCCAGGGCACCGGGGAGCTGTTTTTT; CDR3 protein: CASSAQGTGELFF
J gene: TRBJ2-1; clone size: .; D gene: TRBD2; V gene: TRBV4-1; CDR3 length: 16; CDR3 DNA: TGCGCCAGCAGCCAACCACTTAGCGGGGGGGCAAACAAGCAGTTCTTC; CDR3 protein: CASSQPLSGGANKQFF
J gene: TRBJ2-2; clone size: .; D gene: .; V gene: TRBV5-1; CDR3 length: 15; CDR3 DNA: TGCGCCAGCAGCCTGTGGAGGGCGAACACCGGGGAGCTGTTTTTT; CDR3 protein: CASSLWRANTGELFF
J gene: TRBJ1-6; clone size: .; D gene: .; V gene: TRBV2; CDR3 length: 15; CDR3 DNA: TGTGCCAGCAGTGAATCCGGGAACAAGGCCTCACCCCTCCACTTT; CDR3 protein: CASSESGNKASPLHF
J gene: TRBJ1-2; clone size: few; D gene: .; V gene: TRBV28; CDR3 length: 13; CDR3 DNA: TGTGCCAGCAGTTTCCAGAAGAACTATGGCTACACCTTC; CDR3 protein: CASSFQKNYGYTF
J gene: TRBJ2-5; clone size: .; D gene: TRBD1; V gene: TRBV6-5; CDR3 length: 14; CDR3 DNA: TGTGCCAGCAGGCAGACAGGGGGCTGGGAGACCCAGTACTTC; CDR3 protein: CASRQTGGWETQYF
J gene: TRBJ1-2; clone size: .; D gene: .; V gene: TRBV10-3; CDR3 length: 15; CDR3 DNA: TGTGCCATCAGTGGCCGGGACAAAACTAACTATGGCTACACCTTC; CDR3 protein: CAISGRDKTNYGYTF
J gene: TRBJ1-5; clone size: .; D gene: .; V gene: TRBV3-1/TRBV3-2; CDR3 length: 14; CDR3 DNA: TGTGCCAGCGCCGCGGCGGGCGTCAATCAGCCCCAGCATTTT; CDR3 protein: CASAAAGVNQPQHF
J gene: TRBJ2-7; clone size: many; D gene: TRBD1; V gene: TRBV5-1; CDR3 length: 14; CDR3 DNA: TGCGCCAGCACCAGACAGGGATCTTCCTACGAGCAGTACTTC; CDR3 protein: CASTRQGSSYEQYF
J gene: TRBJ2-1; clone size: .; D gene: .; V gene: TRBV7-7; CDR3 length: 15; CDR3 DNA: TGTGCTAGCAGCTTAGGGGGGGGCTCCTACAATGAGCAGTTCTTC; CDR3 protein: CASSLGGGSYNEQFF
J gene: TRBJ2-1; clone size: .; D gene: TRBD2; V gene: TRBV4-1; CDR3 length: 18; CDR3 DNA: TGCGCCAGCAGCCTGGCCGGAACTAGCGGGCACTCCTACAATGAGCAGTTCTTC; CDR3 protein: CASSLAGTSGHSYNEQFF
J gene: TRBJ2-7; clone size: .; D gene: TRBD2; V gene: TRBV6-5; CDR3 length: 14; CDR3 DNA: TGTGCCAGCAGCCCCCCCAGCGGGGGCGGGGAGCAGTACTTC; CDR3 protein: CASSPPSGGGEQYF
J gene: TRBJ2-1; clone size: .; D gene: .; V gene: TRBV5-4; CDR3 length: 14; CDR3 DNA: TGTGCCAGCAGCGGGTCGACTAGATTGAATGAGCAGTTCTTC; CDR3 protein: CASSGSTRLNEQFF
J gene: TRBJ1-5; clone size: .; D gene: .; V gene: TRBV7-2; CDR3 length: 14; CDR3 DNA: TGTGCCAGCAGCTTAGGGTCAGGAAATCAGCCCCAGCATTTT; CDR3 protein: CASSLGSGNQPQHF
J gene: TRBJ1-1; clone size: .; D gene: TRBD1; V gene: TRBV28; CDR3 length: 18; CDR3 DNA: TGTGCCAGCAGTTTATCTTCCGGGACAGGGGGAAGAAACACTGAAGCTTTCTTT; CDR3 protein: CASSLSSGTGGRNTEAFF
J gene: TRBJ2-7; clone size: .; D gene: TRBD1; V gene: TRBV27; CDR3 length: 13; CDR3 DNA: TGTGCCAGCAGTCGACAGGGAATCTACGAGCAGTACTTC; CDR3 protein: CASSRQGIYEQYF
J gene: TRBJ2-5; clone size: .; D gene: TRBD1; V gene: TRBV5-4; CDR3 length: 16; CDR3 DNA: TGTGCCAGCAGCTTAGAACTCGGGACAGGGAAAGAGACCCAGTACTTC; CDR3 protein: CASSLELGTGKETQYF
J gene: TRBJ2-2; clone size: .; D gene: .; V gene: TRBV30; CDR3 length: 16; CDR3 DNA: TGTGCCTGGAGTGTACTAGACGGGTCCAACACCGGGGAGCTGTTTTTT; CDR3 protein: CAWSVLDGSNTGELFF
J gene: TRBJ1-1; clone size: .; D gene: .; V gene: TRBV6-5; CDR3 length: 15; CDR3 DNA: TGTGCCAGCAGTTACACCACGGGACAGAACACTGAAGCTTTCTTT; CDR3 protein: CASSYTTGQNTEAFF
J gene: TRBJ2-5; clone size: many; D gene: .; V gene: TRBV6-1; CDR3 length: 16; CDR3 DNA: TGTGCCAGCAGTGAAGCTAGGTCGGGGGGCACAGAGACCCAGTACTTC; CDR3 protein: CASSEARSGGTETQYF
J gene: TRBJ1-4; clone size: .; D gene: .; V gene: TRBV5-6; CDR3 length: 15; CDR3 DNA: TGTGCCAGCAGCCTGACGGGGTCAACTAATGAAAAACTGTTTTTT; CDR3 protein: CASSLTGSTNEKLFF